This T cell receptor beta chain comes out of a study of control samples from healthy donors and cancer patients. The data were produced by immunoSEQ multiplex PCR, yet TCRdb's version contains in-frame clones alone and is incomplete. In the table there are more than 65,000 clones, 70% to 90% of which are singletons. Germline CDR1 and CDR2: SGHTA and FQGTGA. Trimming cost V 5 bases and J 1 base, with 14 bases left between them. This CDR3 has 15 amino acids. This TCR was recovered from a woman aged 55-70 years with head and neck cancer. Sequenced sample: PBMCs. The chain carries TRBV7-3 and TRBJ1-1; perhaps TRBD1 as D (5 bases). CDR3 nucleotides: TGTGCCAGCAGCCCCGTGGGACCGCCGAACACTGAAGCTTTCTTT. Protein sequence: CASSPVGPPNTEAFF.